This T cell receptor beta chain was profiled in a study of blood T cell repertoires in COVID-19. Study background: Donors in the United States, Italy and Spain gave samples during acute or convalescent COVID-19. T cells, B-cell-depleted T cells, or PBMCs provided the cDNA or gDNA that served as material.

Germline CDR1 SGHRS, CDR2 YFSETQ. V shed 3 bases and J 4 bases; nucleotides not matched to a gene: 10. CDR3 size: 16 residues. Seattle patient enrollment occurred during active infection, with longitudinal follow-up thereafter. Source study methods: Reference gene primers were amplified, and this amplification served to estimate nucleated cell counts. Some clones are missing from TCRdb's copy, which holds only in-frame ones; the method was immunoSEQ multiplex PCR. D and trimming come from the DNA, and the V and J calls and clone size come from that table. The table shows about 300,000 clones, with approximately 84% occurring only once.

This clonotype was obtained from a human donor with COVID-19, enrolled during active disease. The donor label of this sample is uncertain. Sequenced input: peripheral blood. The J gene is TRBJ1-2, the V gene TRBV5-1; 9 positions agree with TRBD1. The CDR3 coding sequence is TGCGCCAGCAGCTCCGAGGCGGACAGGGGAGCCTATGGCTACACCTTC. Its protein product is CASSSEADRGAYGYTF. The full variable domain, in which reference TRBV5-1 and TRBJ1-2 provide the parts outside the CDR3, is KAGVTQTPRYLIKTRGQQVTLSCSPISGHRSVSWYQQTPGQGLQFLFEYFSETQRNKGNFPGRFSGRQFSNSRSEMNVSTLELGDSALYLCASSSEADRGAYGYTFGSGTRLTVV.